The clone carrying this T cell receptor beta chain has ten or more counts. Time point defined: sample taken at primary tumor resection. Unsorted whole RNA samples from tumor, nontumor lung or frozen PBMC were sequenced. From the 5' RACE reads, TCRdb called clonotypes with MiXCR, one entry per CDR3 protein. The sample has approximately 82,000 distinct CDR3 sequences; around 12% are singletons. This CDR3 is 15 amino acids long. Germline CDR1 reads SEHNR; CDR2 reads FQNEAQ (reference sequence). V lost 1 base and J 6 bases, leaving 13 bases between the germline ends. The sample comes from a study of spatial heterogeneity in lung cancer.

The chain has TRBV7-9 and TRBJ2-1; tentatively, D is TRBD2 (5 bases). The receptor was isolated from a male donor with early-stage non-small cell lung cancer. The material was PBMCs, obtained at surgery. CDR3 DNA sequence: TGTGCCAGCAGCTTAGGAGGGTCGAAAGGCAATGAGCAGTTCTTC. Its translation: CASSLGGSKGNEQFF.